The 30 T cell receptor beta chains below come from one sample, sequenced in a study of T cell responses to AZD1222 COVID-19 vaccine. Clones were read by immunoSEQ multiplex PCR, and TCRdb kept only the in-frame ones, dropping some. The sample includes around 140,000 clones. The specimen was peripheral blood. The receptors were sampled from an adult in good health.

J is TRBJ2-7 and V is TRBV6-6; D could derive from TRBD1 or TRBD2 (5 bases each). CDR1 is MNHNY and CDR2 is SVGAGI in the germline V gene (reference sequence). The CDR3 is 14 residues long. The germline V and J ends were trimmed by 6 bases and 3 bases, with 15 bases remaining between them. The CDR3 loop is CASRPPTRGYEQYF. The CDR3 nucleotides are TGTGCCAGCAGACCCCCTACTAGGGGCTACGAGCAGTACTTC.

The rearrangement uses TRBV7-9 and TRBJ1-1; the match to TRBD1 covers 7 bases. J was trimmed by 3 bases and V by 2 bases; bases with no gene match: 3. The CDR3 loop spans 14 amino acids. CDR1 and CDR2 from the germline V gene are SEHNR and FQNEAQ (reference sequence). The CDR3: CASSLSGGDTEAFF. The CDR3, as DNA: TGTGCCAGCAGCTTATCAGGGGGAGACACTGAAGCTTTCTTT.

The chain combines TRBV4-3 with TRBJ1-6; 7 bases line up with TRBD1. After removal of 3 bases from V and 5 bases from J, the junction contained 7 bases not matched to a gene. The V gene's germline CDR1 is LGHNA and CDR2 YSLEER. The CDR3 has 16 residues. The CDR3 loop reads CASSQTTGADNSPLHF. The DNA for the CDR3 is TGCGCCAGCAGCCAGACTACAGGGGCCGATAATTCACCCCTCCACTTT.

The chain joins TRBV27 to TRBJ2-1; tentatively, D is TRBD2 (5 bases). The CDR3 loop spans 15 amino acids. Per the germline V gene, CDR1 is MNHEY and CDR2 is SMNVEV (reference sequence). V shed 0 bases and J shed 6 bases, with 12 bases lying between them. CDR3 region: CASSLSLLALNEQFF. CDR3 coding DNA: TGTGCCAGCAGTTTATCGCTTCTAGCTCTCAATGAGCAGTTCTTC.

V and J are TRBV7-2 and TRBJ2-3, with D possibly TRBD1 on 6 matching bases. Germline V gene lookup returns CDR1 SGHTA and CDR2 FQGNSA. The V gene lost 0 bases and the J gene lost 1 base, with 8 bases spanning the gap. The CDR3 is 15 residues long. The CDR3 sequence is CASSLAGHRTDTQYF. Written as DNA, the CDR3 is TGTGCCAGCAGCTTAGCGGGACATCGCACAGATACGCAGTATTTT.

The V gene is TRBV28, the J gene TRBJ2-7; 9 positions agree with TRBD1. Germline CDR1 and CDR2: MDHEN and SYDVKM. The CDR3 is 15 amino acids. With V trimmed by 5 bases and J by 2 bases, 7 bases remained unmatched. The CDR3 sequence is CASSPPGQGPYEQYF. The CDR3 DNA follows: TGTGCCAGCAGTCCACCGGGACAGGGCCCCTACGAGCAGTACTTC.

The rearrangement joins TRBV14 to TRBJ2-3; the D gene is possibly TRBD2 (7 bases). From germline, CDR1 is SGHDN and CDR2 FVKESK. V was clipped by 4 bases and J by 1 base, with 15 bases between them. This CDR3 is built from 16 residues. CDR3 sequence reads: CASSRYGGPRTDTQYF. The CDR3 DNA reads TGTGCCAGCAGCCGGTACGGGGGGCCTCGCACAGATACGCAGTATTTT. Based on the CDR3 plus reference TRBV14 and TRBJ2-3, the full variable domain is EAGVTQFPSHSVIEKGQTVTLRCDPISGHDNLYWYRRVMGKEIKFLLHFVKESKQDESGMPNNRFLAERTGGTYSTLKVQPAELEDSGVYFCASSRYGGPRTDTQYFGPGTRLTVL.

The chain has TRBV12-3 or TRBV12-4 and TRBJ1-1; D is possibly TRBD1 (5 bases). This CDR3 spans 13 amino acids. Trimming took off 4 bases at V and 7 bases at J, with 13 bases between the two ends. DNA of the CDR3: TGTGCCAGCAGTTCCTTTCAGGGTCTTGAAGCTTTCTTT. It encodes CASSSFQGLEAFF.

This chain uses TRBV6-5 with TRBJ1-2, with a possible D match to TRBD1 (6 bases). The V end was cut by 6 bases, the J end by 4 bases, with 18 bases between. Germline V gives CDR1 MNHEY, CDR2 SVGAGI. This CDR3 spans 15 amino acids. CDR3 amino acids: CASSSVGGEGYGYTF. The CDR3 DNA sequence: TGTGCCAGCAGCTCTGTTGGGGGCGAGGGCTATGGCTACACCTTC.

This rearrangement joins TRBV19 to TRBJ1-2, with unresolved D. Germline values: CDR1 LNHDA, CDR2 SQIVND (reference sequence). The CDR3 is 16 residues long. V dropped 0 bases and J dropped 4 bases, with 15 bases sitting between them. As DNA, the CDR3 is TGTGCCAGTAGTATAGATTGGGATCAGCTGGGCTATGGCTACACCTTC. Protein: CASSIDWDQLGYGYTF.

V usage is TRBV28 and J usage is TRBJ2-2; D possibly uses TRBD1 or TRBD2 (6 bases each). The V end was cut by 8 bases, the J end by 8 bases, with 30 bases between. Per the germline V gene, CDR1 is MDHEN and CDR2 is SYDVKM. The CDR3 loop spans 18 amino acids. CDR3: CASRSPLGVGGAWGELFF. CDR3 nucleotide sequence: TGTGCCAGCCGCTCCCCTTTAGGAGTGGGGGGCGCCTGGGGGGAGCTGTTTTTT.

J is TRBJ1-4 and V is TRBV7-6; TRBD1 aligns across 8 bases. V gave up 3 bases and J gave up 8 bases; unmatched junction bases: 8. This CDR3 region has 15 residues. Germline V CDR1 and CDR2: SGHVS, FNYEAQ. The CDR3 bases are TGTGCCAGCAGCTTTGGACAGGGCGATGGGGAAAAACTGTTTTTT. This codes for CASSFGQGDGEKLFF. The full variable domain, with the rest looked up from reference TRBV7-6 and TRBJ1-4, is GAGVSQSPRYKVTKRGQDVALRCDPISGHVSLYWYRQALGQGPEFLTYFNYEAQQDKSGLPNDRFSAERPEGSISTLTIQRTEQRDSAMYRCASSFGQGDGEKLFFGSGTQLSVL.

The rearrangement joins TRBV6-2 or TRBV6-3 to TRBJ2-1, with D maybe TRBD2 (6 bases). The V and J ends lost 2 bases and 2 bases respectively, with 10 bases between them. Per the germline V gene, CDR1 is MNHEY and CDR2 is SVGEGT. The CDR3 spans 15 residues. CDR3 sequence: CASSYGGGAYNEQFF. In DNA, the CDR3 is TGTGCCAGCAGTTACGGTGGCGGGGCCTACAATGAGCAGTTCTTC.

CDR3 sequence (DNA): TGTGCCAGCAGCTTCGGTGTCGCCATATATTTT. As protein: CASSFGVAIYF. V gene TRBV7-9 combines with J gene TRBJ1-3; D not resolved. Per germline, CDR1 SEHNR and CDR2 FQNEAQ (reference sequence). The CDR3 is 11 amino acids. The V and J ends lost 3 bases and 11 bases respectively, with 8 bases between them.

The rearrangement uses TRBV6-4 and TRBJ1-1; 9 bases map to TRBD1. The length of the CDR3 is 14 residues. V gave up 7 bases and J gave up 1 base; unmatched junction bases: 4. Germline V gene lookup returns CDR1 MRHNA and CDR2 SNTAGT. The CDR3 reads CASKVGQGNTEAFF. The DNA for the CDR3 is TGTGCCAGCAAGGTGGGACAGGGGAACACTGAAGCTTTCTTT.

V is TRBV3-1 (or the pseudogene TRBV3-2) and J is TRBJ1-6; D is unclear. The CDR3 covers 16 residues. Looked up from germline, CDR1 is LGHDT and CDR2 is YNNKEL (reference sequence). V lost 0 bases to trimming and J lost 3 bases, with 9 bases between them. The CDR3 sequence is CASSQDYADYNSPLHF. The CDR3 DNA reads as TGTGCCAGCAGCCAAGACTATGCGGACTATAATTCACCCCTCCACTTT.

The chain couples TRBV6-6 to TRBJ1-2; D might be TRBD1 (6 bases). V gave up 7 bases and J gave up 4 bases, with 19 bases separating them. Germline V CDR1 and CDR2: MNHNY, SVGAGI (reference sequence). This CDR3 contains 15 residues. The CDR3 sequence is CASIKTIQGVYGYTF. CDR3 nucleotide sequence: TGTGCCAGCATTAAAACCATACAGGGTGTCTATGGCTACACCTTC.

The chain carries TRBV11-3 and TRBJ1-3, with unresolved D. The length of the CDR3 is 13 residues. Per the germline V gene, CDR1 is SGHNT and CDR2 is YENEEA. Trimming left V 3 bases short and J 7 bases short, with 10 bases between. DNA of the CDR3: TGTGCCAGCAGCTTCTCGGTCGAGAACACCATATATTTT. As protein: CASSFSVENTIYF.

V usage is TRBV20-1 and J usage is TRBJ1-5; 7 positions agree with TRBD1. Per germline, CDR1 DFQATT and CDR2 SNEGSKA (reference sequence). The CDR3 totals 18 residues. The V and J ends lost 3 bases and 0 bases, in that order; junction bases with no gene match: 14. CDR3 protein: CSASSPPGQTNSNQPQHF. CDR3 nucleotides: TGCAGTGCTAGTTCCCCGCCGGGACAGACTAATAGCAATCAGCCCCAGCATTTT.

The CDR3 reads CSVAYPTREGYGYTF. Written as DNA, the CDR3 is TGCAGCGTTGCCTACCCCACACGGGAGGGGTATGGCTACACCTTC. This rearrangement joins TRBV29-1 to TRBJ1-2, with D perhaps TRBD1 (5 bases). V was cut by 4 bases and J by 5 bases, with 20 bases left in between. The CDR3 has 15 residues. CDR1 is SQVTM and CDR2 is ANQGSEA in the germline V gene. The whole variable domain, remainder taken from reference TRBV29-1 and TRBJ1-2, is SAVISQKPSRDICQRGTSLTIQCQVDSQVTMMFWYRQQPGQSLTLIATANQGSEATYESGFVIDKFPISRPNLTFSTLTVSNMSPEDSSIYLCSVAYPTREGYGYTFGSGTRLTVV.

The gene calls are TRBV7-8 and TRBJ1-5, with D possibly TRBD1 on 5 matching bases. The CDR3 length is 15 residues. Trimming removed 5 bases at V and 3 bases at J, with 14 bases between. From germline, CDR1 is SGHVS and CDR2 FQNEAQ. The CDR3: CASSLGDSPNQPQHF. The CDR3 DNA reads TGTGCCAGCAGCCTGGGAGACAGTCCCAATCAGCCCCAGCATTTT.

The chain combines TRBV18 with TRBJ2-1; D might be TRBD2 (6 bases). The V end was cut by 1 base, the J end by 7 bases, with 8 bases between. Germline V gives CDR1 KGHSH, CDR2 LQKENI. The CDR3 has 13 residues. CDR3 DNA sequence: TGTGCCAGCTCACCACAGGGACTGAATGAGCAGTTCTTC. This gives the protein CASSPQGLNEQFF. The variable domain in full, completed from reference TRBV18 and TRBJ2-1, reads NAGVMQNPRHLVRRRGQEARLRCSPMKGHSHVYWYRQLPEEGLKFMVYLQKENIIDESGMPKERFSAEFPKEGPSILRIQQVVRGDSAAYFCASSPQGLNEQFFGPGTRLTVL.

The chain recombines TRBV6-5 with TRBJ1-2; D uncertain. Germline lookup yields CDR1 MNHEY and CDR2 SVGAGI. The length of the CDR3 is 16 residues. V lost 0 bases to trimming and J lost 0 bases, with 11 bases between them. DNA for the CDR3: TGTGCCAGCAGTTACTCCAATCGCCGGGCTAACTATGGCTACACCTTC. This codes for CASSYSNRRANYGYTF.

The CDR3: CASSQEGVALSGQYF. DNA of the CDR3: TGTGCCAGCAGCCAAGAGGGGGTTGCCCTGTCCGGGCAGTATTTT. This chain joins TRBV3-1 (or the pseudogene TRBV3-2) and TRBJ2-3; perhaps D is TRBD1 or TRBD2 (5 bases each). V shed 0 bases and J shed 11 bases, with 18 bases lying between them. The CDR3 spans 15 residues. CDR1 is LGHDT, CDR2 YNNKEL, per germline (reference sequence).

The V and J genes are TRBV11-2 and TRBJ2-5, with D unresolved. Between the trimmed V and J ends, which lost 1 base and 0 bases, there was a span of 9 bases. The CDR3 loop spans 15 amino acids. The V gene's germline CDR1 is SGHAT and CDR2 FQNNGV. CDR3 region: CASSLGGTNQETQYF. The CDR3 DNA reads TGTGCCAGCAGCTTAGGCGGAACGAACCAAGAGACCCAGTACTTC.

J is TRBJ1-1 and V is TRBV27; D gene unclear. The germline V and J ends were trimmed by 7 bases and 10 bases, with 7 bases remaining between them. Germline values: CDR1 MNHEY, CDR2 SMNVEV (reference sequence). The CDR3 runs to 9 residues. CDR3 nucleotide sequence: TGTGCCAGCAATTCCCGAGCTTTCTTT. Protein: CASNSRAFF.

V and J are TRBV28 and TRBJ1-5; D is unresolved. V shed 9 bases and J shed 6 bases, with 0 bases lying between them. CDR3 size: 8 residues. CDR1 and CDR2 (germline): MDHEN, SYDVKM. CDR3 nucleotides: TGTGCCAGTCAGCCCCAGCATTTT. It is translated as CASQPQHF.

This CDR3 is CASSLAYHQETQYF. In DNA, the CDR3 is TGTGCCAGCAGCTTAGCGTACCACCAAGAGACCCAGTACTTC. The chain has TRBV7-2 and TRBJ2-5, with no clear D. CDR3 length: 14 amino acids. The V and J ends lost 0 bases and 0 bases respectively, with 5 bases between them. CDR1 is SGHTA, CDR2 FQGNSA, per germline.

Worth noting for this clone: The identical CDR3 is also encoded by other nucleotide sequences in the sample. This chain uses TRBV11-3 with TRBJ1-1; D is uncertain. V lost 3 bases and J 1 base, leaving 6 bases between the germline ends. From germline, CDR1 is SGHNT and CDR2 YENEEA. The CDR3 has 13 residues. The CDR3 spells CASSLAGNTEAFF. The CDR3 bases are TGTGCCAGCAGCTTGGCGGGGAACACTGAAGCTTTCTTT.

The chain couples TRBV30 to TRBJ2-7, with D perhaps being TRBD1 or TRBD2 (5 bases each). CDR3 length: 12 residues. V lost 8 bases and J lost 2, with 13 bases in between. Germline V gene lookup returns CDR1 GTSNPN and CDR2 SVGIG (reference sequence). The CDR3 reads CAQGTWTYEQYF. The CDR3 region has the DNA TGTGCCCAAGGGACGTGGACCTACGAGCAGTACTTC. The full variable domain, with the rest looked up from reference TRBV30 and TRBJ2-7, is SQTIHQWPATLVQPVGSPLSLECTVEGTSNPNLYWYRQAAGRGLQLLFYSVGIGQISSEVPQNLSASRPQDRQFILSSKKLLLSDSGFYLCAQGTWTYEQYFGPGTRLTVT.